The 8 T cell receptor beta chains below were found in one sample sequenced in a study of monozygotic twins with inflammatory bowel disease. TCRdb reanalyzed the 5' RACE reads, giving one entry per CDR3 protein sequence and no DNA. This listing includes fewer than 450,000 distinct CDR3 sequences. The sample consisted of blood. The receptor set was obtained from a human donor with ulcerative colitis or Crohn's disease, or a healthy co-twin of an affected twin (not recorded which).

V usage is TRBV19 and J usage is TRBJ2-7; absent DNA, TCRdb's TRBD1 call cannot be checked. The CDR3 has 13 residues. Germline loops: CDR1 LNHDA, CDR2 SQIVND (reference sequence). This CDR3 is CASRDSLTYEQYF.

The chain combines TRBV29-1 with TRBJ1-1. The CDR3 has 13 residues. CDR1 and CDR2 (germline): SQVTM, ANQGSEA. CDR3 sequence reads: CSVSSRSETEAFF.

This chain joins TRBV5-1 and TRBJ1-2. The germline CDR1 and CDR2 sequences are SGHRS and YFSETQ. The CDR3 runs to 14 residues. The CDR3 spells CASSPSGENYGYTF. Together with reference TRBV5-1 and TRBJ1-2, the CDR3 gives the full variable domain: KAGVTQTPRYLIKTRGQQVTLSCSPISGHRSVSWYQQTPGQGLQFLFEYFSETQRNKGNFPGRFSGRQFSNSRSEMNVSTLELGDSALYLCASSPSGENYGYTFGSGTRLTVV.

V is TRBV7-9 and J is TRBJ2-2; the TRBD1 assignment by TCRdb is unverifiable without DNA. Germline loops: CDR1 SEHNR, CDR2 FQNEAQ (reference sequence). The CDR3 is 15 residues long. The CDR3 region is CASRPPGQSTGELFF.

J is TRBJ2-5 and V is TRBV12-3 or TRBV12-4. The CDR3 spans 12 residues. The CDR3 region is CASSLFRKTQYF.

This chain uses TRBV12-3 or TRBV12-4 with TRBJ2-7; no DNA is available, so the TRBD1 call from TCRdb remains unchecked. The CDR3 runs to 15 residues. CDR3 region: CASSLGGTGMYEQYF.

The rearrangement links TRBV7-2 to TRBJ1-5. Germline CDR1 is SGHTA and CDR2 is FQGNSA. The CDR3 runs 14 residues. Here the CDR3 reads CASSLGGFGQPQHF.

The V gene is TRBV7-9, the J gene TRBJ2-1. This CDR3 spans 17 amino acids. Germline CDR1 and CDR2: SEHNR and FQNEAQ (reference sequence). The CDR3 sequence: CASSPLLIKSSYNEQFF.